The next 26 T cell receptor beta chains were all read from a single sample in a study of T cells after yellow fever vaccination. TCRdb re-called the 5' RACE reads through MiXCR, storing one row per CDR3 protein. The sample contains about 320,000 distinct CDR3 sequences, 12% of which appear only once. Here the sequenced sample was CD4+ T cells sorted from PBMCs, taken 15 days after the yellow fever booster vaccination. These receptors all come from a man aged 18 to 30 who received the YFV17D yellow fever vaccine.

The CDR3 DNA reads TGTGCCAGCAGCAAAAGGTCTAGGCGACCCTTGACCTTGAACACCGGGGAGCTGTTTTTT. It yields the protein CASSKRSRRPLTLNTGELFF. This rearrangement joins TRBV21-1 to TRBJ2-2; the D call in the table, TRBD1, was not verified against the DNA. TRBV21-1 is marked as a pseudogene. The CDR3 is 20 residues long.

This clonotype was picked up a small number of times. The rearrangement links TRBV29-1 to TRBJ1-2, with 8 bases that match TRBD1. The germline V gene encodes CDR1 SQVTM and CDR2 ANQGSEA. This CDR3 is built from 11 residues. The chain's CDR3 is CRDQGAGGYTF. The CDR3 DNA reads TGCAGAGACCAGGGGGCCGGTGGCTACACCTTC.

This chain links TRBV19 with TRBJ1-2, with D maybe TRBD1 (5 bases). V was pared by 3 bases and J by 4 bases, with 27 bases between. CDR1 LNHDA and CDR2 SQIVND come from the germline V gene (reference sequence). CDR3 length: 19 residues. CDR3 nucleotide sequence: TGTGCCAGTAGTATCACGACGGGCCCCCGCCAGGGTGAGGTCTATGGCTACACCTTC. Amino acid sequence: CASSITTGPRQGEVYGYTF.

This clonotype was observed a handful of times. The genes are TRBV6-5 and TRBJ2-5; the D gene is possibly TRBD2 (6 bases). The germline V gene has CDR1 MNHEY and CDR2 SVGAGI. Trimming removed 0 bases from V and 4 bases from J, with 15 bases in between. This CDR3 has 16 amino acids. The CDR3 is CASSYSRFAGLETQYF. The CDR3 nucleotides read TGTGCCAGCAGTTACTCGAGATTCGCGGGGCTAGAGACCCAGTACTTC.

V and J are TRBV18 and TRBJ2-6, with D possibly being TRBD1 (5 bases). Germline V gene sequence: CDR1 KGHSH, CDR2 LQKENI. The CDR3 is 15 amino acids. The germline V and J ends were trimmed by 4 bases and 0 bases, with 7 bases remaining between them. CDR3 amino acids: CASSRQSSGANVLTF. DNA for the CDR3: TGTGCCAGCTCACGACAGTCCTCTGGGGCCAACGTCCTGACTTTC.

This clonotype occurred a few times. The V and J genes are TRBV5-5 and TRBJ1-1; TRBD1 agrees at 8 bases. V was pared by 5 bases and J by 1 base, with 10 bases of the junction left unmatched. Germline-derived CDR1 and CDR2 are SGHKS and YYEKEE (reference sequence). CDR3 length equals 16 residues. The CDR3 coding sequence is TGTGCCAGCAGTCGGACAGGGCAGTTTGGGAACACTGAAGCTTTCTTT. As protein: CASSRTGQFGNTEAFF.

This clonotype showed up just a few times. V gene TRBV6-5 combines with J gene TRBJ1-5; 9 bases fit TRBD1. Per the germline V gene, CDR1 is MNHEY and CDR2 is SVGAGI. CDR3 length equals 13 residues. Trimming removed 6 bases from V and 5 bases from J; junction bases left unmatched: 2. This CDR3 is CASSWDRDQPQHF. CDR3 nucleotide sequence: TGTGCCAGCAGCTGGGACAGGGATCAGCCCCAGCATTTT.

V usage is TRBV28 and J usage is TRBJ2-5, with 8 positions matching TRBD2. This CDR3 has 13 residues. CDR1 is MDHEN, CDR2 SYDVKM, per germline. With 7 bases clipped from V and 2 bases from J, the junction kept 3 bases outside the gene matches. The CDR3 DNA sequence: TGTGCCAGCACGGGGGGGGGACAAGAGACCCAGTACTTC. Protein: CASTGGGQETQYF.

This clonotype has more than one count but fewer than ten. The rearrangement links TRBV28 to TRBJ2-2; D ambiguous. This CDR3 is 12 amino acids long. From germline, CDR1 is MDHEN and CDR2 SYDVKM. The V end lost 8 bases, the J end lost 7 bases, and 11 bases lay between the germline ends. CDR3 in DNA: TGTGCCAGCGCCGGATCGATCGGGGAGCTGTTTTTT. It encodes CASAGSIGELFF.

The chain has TRBV24-1 and TRBJ1-5, with D perhaps TRBD1 (5 bases). V shed 6 bases and J shed 6 bases, with 11 bases lying between them. CDR3 size: 13 residues. The germline gives CDR1 KGHDR, CDR2 SFDVKD. This chain's CDR3 is CATSPGAAQPQHF. The CDR3 nucleotides are TGTGCCACCAGTCCTGGGGCGGCTCAGCCCCAGCATTTT.

This clonotype was recorded only once. The chain combines TRBV4-1 with TRBJ2-7; D unclear. CDR1 is MGHRA, CDR2 YSYEKL, per germline. This CDR3 has 12 amino acids. V was clipped by 1 base and J by 6 bases, with 7 bases between them. The CDR3 region is CASSQARGEQYF. The CDR3 DNA is TGCGCCAGCAGCCAAGCCCGCGGCGAGCAGTACTTC.

The table lists this clonotype with a few counts. V is TRBV29-1 and J is TRBJ2-2; D is ambiguous. The CDR3 covers 12 residues. Trimming took off 5 bases at V and 2 bases at J, with 6 bases between the two ends. Germline CDR1 reads SQVTM; CDR2 reads ANQGSEA. CDR3 coding DNA: TGCAGCGTTCCCCACAACACCGGGGAGCTGTTTTTT. Amino acid sequence: CSVPHNTGELFF.

This clonotype showed up many times. The chain recombines TRBV12-3 or TRBV12-4 with TRBJ1-1; tentative D call: TRBD1 (5 bases). The length of the CDR3 is 15 residues. V lost 3 bases to trimming and J lost 3 bases, with 14 bases between them. The CDR3 nucleotides are TGTGCCAGCAGTTTTTCAGGGAATAGGTACACTGAAGCTTTCTTT. It encodes CASSFSGNRYTEAFF.

The gene calls are TRBV7-2 and TRBJ1-1; TRBD1 might be the D (6 bases). This CDR3 contains 13 residues. With 6 bases removed from V and 7 bases from J, the gap between germline ends came to 15 bases. Germline V CDR1 and CDR2: SGHTA, FQGNSA. This chain's CDR3 is CASSYDRILEAFF. CDR3 coding DNA: TGTGCCAGCAGTTATGACAGGATCCTTGAAGCTTTCTTT. The complete variable domain, with remaining parts taken from reference TRBV7-2 and TRBJ1-1, reads GAGVSQSPSNKVTEKGKDVELRCDPISGHTALYWYRQSLGQGLEFLIYFQGNSAPDKSGLPSDRFSAERTGGSVSTLTIQRTQQEDSAVYLCASSYDRILEAFFGQGTRLTVV.

This clonotype was seen many times. The chain joins TRBV7-2 to TRBJ1-3, with unresolved D. In germline, CDR1 is SGHTA, CDR2 FQGNSA. The CDR3 length is 15 residues. Trimming left V 4 bases short and J 2 bases short, with 12 bases between. The CDR3 here is CASSYDGSAGNTIYF. The CDR3, as DNA: TGTGCCAGCAGCTACGATGGGTCGGCTGGAAACACCATATATTTT.

The V and J genes are TRBV6-6 and TRBJ2-3; 11 bases line up with TRBD2. CDR1 MNHNY and CDR2 SVGAGI come from the germline V gene (reference sequence). The CDR3 contains 18 residues. Trimming cost V 2 bases and J 0 bases; bases outside gene matches: 7. DNA of the CDR3: TGTGCCAGCAGTTACCCCTCCGGGACTAGCGGAAGCACAGATACGCAGTATTTT. Its translation is CASSYPSGTSGSTDTQYF.

This clonotype occurred many times. The chain recombines TRBV29-1 with TRBJ1-5; D not resolved. The CDR3 runs to 15 residues. Germline-derived CDR1 and CDR2 are SQVTM and ANQGSEA. Trimming left V 6 bases short and J 2 bases short, with 17 bases between. The CDR3 region has the DNA TGCAGCGTGGCGACCGGGGTAGCGGGCAATCAGCCCCAGCATTTT. Residues: CSVATGVAGNQPQHF.

There are a few counts of this clonotype. The gene calls are TRBV6-2 or TRBV6-3 and TRBJ2-7; 7 nucleotides match TRBD1. CDR1 MNHEY and CDR2 SVGEGT come from the germline V gene. The CDR3 has 15 amino acids. Germline trimming cut 8 bases from V and 3 bases from J; bases unmatched to any gene: 13. The CDR3 nucleotides are TGTGCCAGCCTCCGACCGGGACAGTCTTTCTACGAGCAGTACTTC. Translation gives CASLRPGQSFYEQYF.

The chain couples TRBV5-1 to TRBJ2-1, with TRBD1 identical over 10 bases. Trimming removed 4 bases from V and 6 bases from J; junction bases left unmatched: 10. The germline gives CDR1 SGHRS, CDR2 YFSETQ. CDR3 length equals 16 residues. DNA of the CDR3: TGCGCCAGCAGCGCCGGGGACAGGGGCTGGACCAATGAGCAGTTCTTC. Translating gives CASSAGDRGWTNEQFF.

This clonotype was recorded a few times. The chain combines TRBV7-3 with TRBJ2-3; TRBD2 matches at 13 bases. This CDR3 spans 16 amino acids. Germline V lookup: CDR1 SGHTA, CDR2 FQGTGA. With V trimmed by 5 bases and J by 2 bases, 4 bases remained unmatched. This chain's CDR3 is CASSLGLAGATDTQYF. The DNA for the CDR3 is TGTGCCAGCAGCCTAGGACTAGCGGGGGCCACAGATACGCAGTATTTT.

This clonotype was seen only a few times. V usage is TRBV20-1 and J usage is TRBJ2-2; maybe TRBD2 (5 bases). The CDR3 covers 15 residues. The V gene's germline CDR1 is DFQATT and CDR2 SNEGSKA (reference sequence). Between the trimmed V and J ends, which lost 3 bases and 1 base, there was a span of 12 bases. The CDR3 DNA is TGCAGTGCTAGGGCCACTAGATTGAACACCGGGGAGCTGTTTTTT. The encoded protein is CSARATRLNTGELFF.

This chain joins TRBV10-3 and TRBJ1-6, with 9 bases matching TRBD1. V lost 4 bases, J lost 15 bases, and 10 bases stayed unmatched. The CDR3 is 14 residues long. The germline V gene encodes CDR1 ENHRY and CDR2 SYGVKD. CDR3 sequence reads: CAISGDREVGVLHF. As DNA, the CDR3 is TGTGCCATCAGTGGGGACAGGGAGGTAGGCGTCCTCCACTTT.

V is TRBV18 and J is TRBJ2-5; D gene unclear. V was pared by 0 bases and J by 2 bases, with 7 bases between. CDR3 size: 14 residues. The V gene's germline CDR1 is KGHSH and CDR2 LQKENI. CDR3 sequence: CASSPPADQETQYF. Written as DNA, the CDR3 is TGTGCCAGCTCACCACCGGCAGATCAAGAGACCCAGTACTTC.

This CDR3 reads CASSHRTDQQPQHF. CDR3 coding DNA: TGTGCCAGCAGTCACCGGACAGATCAACAGCCCCAGCATTTT. The chain joins TRBV6-2 or TRBV6-3 to TRBJ1-5, with D tentatively TRBD1 (6 bases). The ends were cut back, 5 bases at V and 7 bases at J, with 15 bases in the middle. The V gene's germline CDR1 is MNHEY and CDR2 SVGEGT. The CDR3 is made up of 14 amino acids.

This chain connects TRBV6-2 or TRBV6-3 to TRBJ2-7; D remains ambiguous. V shed 5 bases and J shed 2 bases, with 10 bases lying between them. The length of the CDR3 is 13 residues. Germline assignment: CDR1 MNHEY and CDR2 SVGEGT. DNA for the CDR3: TGTGCCAGCAGTGATTTGAGACCCTACGAGCAGTACTTC. Its translation is CASSDLRPYEQYF.

The chain links TRBV7-2 to TRBJ2-1; D gene uncertain. The CDR3 is 14 amino acids. CDR1 SGHTA and CDR2 FQGNSA come from the germline V gene. Trimming took off 6 bases at V and 8 bases at J, with 17 bases between the two ends. The CDR3 DNA is TGTGCCAGCAGTACCATAGGGTCAGGAGATGAGCAGTTCTTC. Its translation: CASSTIGSGDEQFF.